A single T cell receptor beta chain is shown here with its context. Its target is not known. This sample is drawn from a study of CD4+ T cells in melanoma. Deletions cut 6 bases from V and 9 bases from J, with 21 bases between. The CDR3 is 14 residues long. Per the germline V gene, CDR1 is SNHLY and CDR2 is FYNNEI. The method was immunoSEQ multiplex PCR; TCRdb's version includes in-frame clones alone and lacks a portion of them. The sample shows 50,000 to 60,000 clones, almost 70% of them seen only once. Study conclusions and caveats: Neoantigen-specific CD4+ T cells in melanoma reportedly had diverse differentiation states.

Sequencing input: tumor tissue. The source of this sequence is a human donor with melanoma. The rearrangement joins TRBV2 to TRBJ2-7; D perhaps matches TRBD1 (6 bases). The CDR3 DNA follows: TGTGCCAGCAGGGATACAGGGATTCCCAACGGGCAGTACTTC. It codes for CASRDTGIPNGQYF.